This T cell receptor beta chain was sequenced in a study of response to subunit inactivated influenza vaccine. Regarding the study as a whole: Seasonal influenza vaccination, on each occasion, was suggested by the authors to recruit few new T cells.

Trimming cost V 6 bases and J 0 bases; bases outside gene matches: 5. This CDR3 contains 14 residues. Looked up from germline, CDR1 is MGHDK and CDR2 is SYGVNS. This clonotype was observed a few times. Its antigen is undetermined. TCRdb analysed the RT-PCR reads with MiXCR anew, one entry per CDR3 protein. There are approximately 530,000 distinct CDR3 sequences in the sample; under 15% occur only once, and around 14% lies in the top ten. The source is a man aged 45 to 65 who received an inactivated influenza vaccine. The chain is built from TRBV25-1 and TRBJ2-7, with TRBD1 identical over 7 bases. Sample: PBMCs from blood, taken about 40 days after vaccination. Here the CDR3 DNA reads TGTGCCAGCAGGGGCAGGGGGAGCTCCTACGAGCAGTACTTC. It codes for CASRGRGSSYEQYF.